The source of this T cell receptor beta chain is a study of shared clonotypes between healthy human individuals. Study overall: Donors, aged 18 to 49, were a couple of women and three men. Broader study findings: In general, naive subsets displayed greater estimated richness than memory subsets did.

Libraries were prepared by immunoSEQ multiplex PCR; TCRdb keeps only in-frame clonotypes and omits some of them. This table holds more than 2 million clones, 85% to 95% found once. Concerning this clone itself: Its matching antigen is unknown. Additional DNA sequences in this sample encode the identical CDR3.

Germline CDR1 is KGHSH and CDR2 is LQKENI. The CDR3 is made up of 15 amino acids. V trimming: 2 bases; J trimming: 0 bases; junction bases outside the gene matches: 0. The chain combines TRBV18 with TRBJ1-4; 7 nucleotides align to TRBD1. The sequencing input was naive CD4+ T cells sorted from blood. This sample's subset: CD45RA+ positively selected. The TCR sequence derives from a man between 18 and 29 years old in good health. CDR3 residues: CASSPTGATNEKLFF. CDR3 in DNA: TGTGCCAGCTCACCAACAGGGGCAACTAATGAAAAACTGTTTTTT.